The clone carrying this T cell receptor beta chain was counted between two and nine times. The target antigen is unknown. After removal of 8 bases from V and 2 bases from J, the junction contained 3 bases not matched to a gene. CDR1 ENHRY and CDR2 SYGVKD come from the germline V gene. CDR3 size: 13 residues. These data belong to a study of cytomegalovirus exposure and HLA in healthy donors. Findings and limits, study-wide: The authors later linked a missense DCLRE1C variant to TCR beta V- and J-gene trimming. Three CMV-associated chains proved CMV antigen-specific in vitro. Some V segments, TRBV6-2 and TRBV6-3 among them, were indistinguishable and were therefore excluded.

Regarding donors, all were healthy bone marrow donors. The PCR made use of 60 Vbeta and 13 Jbeta primers. Measured with immunoSEQ multiplex PCR; TCRdb has only the in-frame clones, and not every one. This table has around 210,000 clones, about 81% appearing once. The chain is built from TRBV10-3 and TRBJ2-3, with 8 bases fitting TRBD1. Material: PBMCs. The sequence was collected from a woman aged 40-49 years in good health and CMV-seronegative. CDR3 region: CAIRTGPTDTQYF. CDR3 DNA: TGTGCCATCCGGACAGGGCCCACAGATACGCAGTATTTT.